The clone carrying this T cell receptor (beta chain) was counted at least ten times. No antigen is known for it. The sample is drawn from a study of CD8 T cells in ankylosing spondylitis. TCRdb called the 5' RACE reads again in MiXCR, with one record for every CDR3 protein. The table lists some 200,000 distinct CDR3 sequences, more than 5.5% of them singletons, with 14% in the top ten. Whole-study results and caveats: What appeared characteristic of ankylosing spondylitis blood was a TCR beta motif of eight highly homologous variants.

This receptor was taken from a male donor with ankylosing spondylitis. The specimen was blood, either unsorted or a sorted T cell fraction (not recorded which).

The CDR3 DNA reads as TGCGCCAGCAGCTTGGAGGCAGACTACGAGCAGTACTTC. It specifies CASSLEADYEQYF. The chain couples TRBV5-1 to TRBJ2-7; D remains unclear. The CDR3 runs to 13 residues. Trimming pared 0 bases from V and 3 bases from J, leaving 7 bases between. Germline V CDR1 and CDR2: SGHRS, YFSETQ.